This entry concerns a single T cell receptor beta chain. Its antigen has not been determined. No much larger clone exists at a distance of one base, and base qualities are not known. These data originate in a study of cytotoxic CD8 clonotypes in ibrutinib-treated CLL (dated by TCRdb to about 2021). Notes on the research overall: The cohort included around 16 treatment-naive and some twelve relapsed/refractory patients; 17 were IGHV unmutated. Partial responses were observed in about 25 patients and complete responses in 2; after a median follow-up of 68 months, remission was maintained in around 14 patients and progression was observed in roughly 12. The response samples were drawn at a median of approximately 12 months into treatment, with a range of about 6 to 36 months. On average, each sample had about 250,000 productive templates and approximately 85,000 productive rearrangements. Longitudinal samples were obtainable from 26 of the 86 participants in the trial. Cryopreserved peripheral blood mononuclear cells were collected at three points: before therapy, at response, and at either sustained remission or disease progression. All remission and progressive disease samples were collected while patients were still receiving ibrutinib.

Each clonotype received, on average, about 10x coverage in deep resolution sequencing performed on a MiSeq, where the target depth lay between 1 in 1 million and 1 in 200,000 T cells. The immunoSEQ hsTCRB Kit was used to generate TCR beta libraries. The original pipeline was this. Data were analyzed with ImmunoSEQ Data Assistant and ImmunoSEQ Analyzer, with V, D and J genes assigned per IMGT definitions. Clonality, with values ranging from 0 to 1, was calculated as one minus the normalized Shannon entropy of productive rearrangement frequencies. Only overrepresented clonotypes making up at least 0.05% of the repertoire of each patient were included in the public clonotype analysis. Repertoires from approximately 13 age-matched healthy donors in immuneACCESS were used as clonality controls. Entries here come from immuneACCESS through TCRdb and include only in-frame sequences with V and J called. Some clones fail to appear in such tables; in the studies checked, an unresolved V gene covers under half of the shortfall, and the cause of the remainder is unknown. V and J calls and clone size follow that table, whereas D and trimming were derived from the DNA. Here the sample has some 130,000 clones; approximately 80% occur a single time. The ten biggest clones cover 3.3% of the sample.

Broader findings and caveats from the paper: Baseline clonality exceeded that of age-matched healthy donors and correlated strongly with circulating CD8+ T-cell counts. Sustained-remission and progressing patients did not have matched sampling times, and lymph node repertoires were not examined. Public clonotypes were found to be uncommon and were observed to contract or remain stable during treatment; the increase in clonality was shown to reflect expansion of private clonotypes at ibrutinib response. Clonality increased at ibrutinib response, stayed stable in sustained remission, and fell back toward baseline at progression.

In light of the paper, this sample's time point label describes: approximately 25 months on ibrutinib. Around 2 micrograms of genomic DNA were extracted from cryopreserved PBMCs for TCR beta library preparation. Longitudinal blood samples from CLL patients on ibrutinib monotherapy were analyzed using high-throughput TCR beta sequencing. Patients were enrolled in a phase 2 open-label single-center ibrutinib monotherapy trial. Measured from the cysteine to the phenylalanine, the CDR3 is 14 residues long. CDR3 DNA is the only sequence kept; it has 42 bases, read in frame from the first base. The germline V gene (reference sequence) yields LNHDA for CDR1 and SQIVND for CDR2. Relative to germline, V is 4 bases shorter and J is 1 base shorter, with 11 bases between their ends.

Material: PBMCs, obtained after 24 months of ibrutinib treatment. This sequence uses TRBV19 and TRBJ2-7; TRBD1 might be the D gene, on 5 matching bases. This sequence was found in a human donor with chronic lymphocytic leukemia. For the CDR3, the sequence is CASSTVAGSYEQYF. The sequenced DNA: TGTGCCAGTAGTACCGTGGCAGGGTCCTACGAGCAGTACTTC.